Listed below are T cell receptor beta chains from one sample, sequenced in a study of beta chain features in type 1 diabetes. Using immunoSEQ multiplex PCR, the repertoire was profiled, and TCRdb retains in-frame clones only, with some absent. The sample lists about 400,000 clones, over 10% occurring once. Source material: naive CD4+ T cells from blood. Receptor source: a man in his late teens or twenties in good health. Both conserved end residues are part of each CDR3. A D gene is named only where the DNA matches it firmly. For some rows the clone size is stated as once, few or many, or as a class when expanded; others skip it.

j_call | v_call | d_call | clone_size | cdr3_aa | cdr3_nt
TRBJ2-3 | TRBV9 | . | . | CASSVGGSHSTDTQYF | TGTGCCAGCAGCGTAGGAGGGTCCCATAGCACAGATACGCAGTATTTT
TRBJ1-2 | TRBV7-2 | . | few | CASSLVRVGNYGYTF | TGTGCCAGCAGCTTAGTCAGGGTAGGGAACTATGGCTACACCTTC
TRBJ2-1 | TRBV23-1 | . | few | CASSQFLEGYNEQFF | TGCGCCAGCAGTCAATTCTTGGAGGGCTACAATGAGCAGTTCTTC
TRBJ2-1 | TRBV7-2 | . | few | CASSPHGTAYNEQFF | TGTGCCAGCAGCCCACACGGGACTGCCTACAATGAGCAGTTCTTC
TRBJ2-5 | TRBV28 | . | . | CASTRLFLGRAQQETQYF | TGTGCCAGCACCCGACTTTTTCTTGGGAGAGCCCAGCAAGAGACCCAGTACTTC
TRBJ2-1 | TRBV11-2 | TRBD2 | . | CASSRRTSGSYEQFF | TGTGCCAGCAGTCGTCGGACTAGCGGGAGTTATGAGCAGTTCTTC
TRBJ1-2 | TRBV7-3 | TRBD1 | few | CASSPGQEDYGYTF | TGTGCCAGCAGCCCGGGACAGGAGGACTATGGCTACACCTTC
TRBJ1-4 | TRBV28 | TRBD1 | few | CASRTGPTTNEKLFF | TGTGCTTCACGGACAGGGCCGACAACTAATGAAAAACTGTTTTTT
TRBJ2-5 | TRBV7-2 | TRBD2 | few | CASSLTPGLARQETQYF | TGTGCCAGCAGCTTGACCCCGGGACTAGCACGGCAAGAGACCCAGTACTTC
TRBJ2-7 | TRBV7-2 | . | . | CASSPEVYEQYF | TGTGCCAGCAGCCCAGAGGTCTACGAGCAGTACTTC
TRBJ2-1 | TRBV6-6 | TRBD2 | . | CASSPWGGGGEQFF | TGTGCCAGCAGCCCATGGGGGGGAGGTGGTGAGCAGTTCTTC
TRBJ1-5 | TRBV2 | . | few | CASSESAGPDGNQPQHF | TGTGCCAGCAGTGAATCCGCGGGGCCTGACGGCAATCAGCCCCAGCATTTT
TRBJ2-6 | TRBV9 | TRBD1 | few | CASSFSTGGGSGANVLTF | TGTGCCAGCAGCTTTTCGACAGGGGGCGGGTCTGGGGCCAACGTCCTGACTTTC
TRBJ2-1 | TRBV2 | TRBD1 | few | CASNLDRVGEQFF | TGTGCCAGCAACCTGGACAGGGTTGGGGAGCAGTTCTTC
TRBJ2-7 | TRBV4-2 | TRBD2 | . | CASSPIGRGGSDEQYF | TGTGCCAGCAGCCCTATCGGCCGGGGCGGGAGTGACGAGCAGTACTTC
TRBJ2-2 | TRBV5-4 | . | . | CASSPQGNTGELFF | TGTGCCAGCAGCCCCCAGGGGAACACCGGGGAGCTGTTTTTT
TRBJ2-3 | TRBV6-1 | TRBD2 | few | CATGVLSGETDTQYF | TGTGCCACCGGGGTCTTGAGCGGGGAGACAGATACGCAGTATTTT
TRBJ2-2 | TRBV5-1 | TRBD2 | . | CASSLGLAGSGELFF | TGCGCCAGCAGCTTGGGGCTAGCGGGATCCGGGGAGCTGTTTTTT
TRBJ2-7 | TRBV7-6 | TRBD2 | few | CASSLGTSGRPPYEQYF | TGTGCCAGCAGCTTAGGGACTAGCGGGAGGCCCCCCTACGAGCAGTACTTC
TRBJ2-7 | TRBV30 | . | . | CAWELGPGYEQYF | TGTGCCTGGGAACTCGGTCCAGGCTACGAGCAGTACTTC
TRBJ2-7 | TRBV30 | . | . | CAWTVGLQAHEQYF | TGTGCCTGGACCGTTGGACTACAGGCCCACGAGCAGTACTTC
TRBJ2-1 | TRBV25-1 | . | few | CASSEFSSYNEQFF | TGTGCCAGCAGTGAATTCAGCTCCTACAATGAGCAGTTCTTC
TRBJ2-1 | TRBV7-9 | TRBD2 | . | CASSYTSGFNEQFF | TGTGCCAGCAGCTATACTAGCGGGTTCAATGAGCAGTTCTTC
TRBJ1-5 | TRBV29-1 | TRBD1 | few | CSVEGQANQPQHF | TGCAGCGTTGAGGGACAGGCGAATCAGCCCCAGCATTTT
TRBJ2-7 | TRBV5-4 | TRBD1 | . | CASSLRDRSYEQYF | TGTGCCAGCAGCCTCCGGGACAGGTCTTACGAGCAGTACTTC
TRBJ1-5 | TRBV7-2 | . | few | CASSLIAQLNQPQHF | TGTGCCAGCAGCTTAATCGCGCAACTCAATCAGCCCCAGCATTTT